The 23 T cell receptor beta chains given below trace back to one sample, sequenced in a study of OX40 agonist ivuxolimab in advanced cancers. Generated by immunoSEQ multiplex PCR, the TCRdb table keeps only in-frame clones and is missing some. The table shows tens of thousands of clones, with about 81% occurring only once. Sequenced here: CD4+ or CD8+ T cells sorted from blood, sampled in a trial of the OX40 agonist ivuxolimab. Receptors were obtained from an adult with an advanced solid tumor such as melanoma, head and neck, liver or kidney cancer.

The rearrangement links TRBV11-2 to TRBJ2-4, with D possibly called TRBD1 or TRBD2 (5 bases each). Trimming pared 4 bases from V and 9 bases from J, leaving 19 bases between. The CDR3 loop spans 15 amino acids. The germline V gene encodes CDR1 SGHAT and CDR2 FQNNGV. CDR3 nucleotide sequence: TGTGCCAGCAGCTCACCTCGGGGTGGGGGTGCCATTCAGTACTTC. Encoded protein: CASSSPRGGGAIQYF.

The V call is TRBV13, the J call TRBJ2-1; D might be TRBD2 (6 bases). Trimming removed 1 base at V and 10 bases at J, with 17 bases between. The CDR3 is 15 amino acids. The germline V gene encodes CDR1 PRHDT and CDR2 FYEKMQ (reference sequence). CDR3 in DNA: TGTGCCAGCAGCTTAGCAACTAGCCCTAGACGGGAGCAGTTCTTC. Translating gives CASSLATSPRREQFF.

The chain carries TRBV20-1 and TRBJ2-1; no clear D. The CDR3 loop spans 10 amino acids. The V gene's germline CDR1 is DFQATT and CDR2 SNEGSKA (reference sequence). V was shortened by 8 bases and J by 9 bases, with 11 bases between the two germline ends. CDR3 nucleotide sequence: TGCAGTCCATTAGCTGCTGAGCAGTTCTTC. Amino acids: CSPLAAEQFF.

The chain uses TRBV27 and TRBJ1-2, with a possible D match to TRBD1 (6 bases). Trimming pared 3 bases from V and 4 bases from J, leaving 15 bases between. The germline gives CDR1 MNHEY, CDR2 SMNVEV (reference sequence). There are 15 residues in the CDR3. The chain's CDR3 is CASSLATGGIYGYTF. The CDR3 region has the DNA TGTGCCAGCAGTTTGGCGACCGGGGGCATCTATGGCTACACCTTC.

The J gene is TRBJ2-7, the V gene TRBV30; 9 positions agree with TRBD1. The junction had 8 bases not matched to a gene; V was cut back by 3 bases and J by 5 bases. The CDR3 length is 14 residues. Germline lookup yields CDR1 GTSNPN and CDR2 SVGIG (reference sequence). CDR3 residues: CAWSRGQGVNEQYF. CDR3 coding DNA: TGTGCCTGGAGCAGGGGACAGGGAGTTAACGAGCAGTACTTC.

In its sample, this clone is medium-sized. This sequence joins TRBV5-4 and TRBJ2-4; 8 bases match TRBD1. Germline V gives CDR1 SGHNT, CDR2 YYREEE (reference sequence). V lost 4 bases, J lost 0 bases, and 6 bases stayed unmatched. The CDR3 is 16 residues long. CDR3 protein: CASSPDRVGAKNIQYF. The CDR3 DNA reads TGTGCCAGCAGCCCGGACAGGGTTGGAGCCAAAAACATTCAGTACTTC.

The chain has TRBV4-3 and TRBJ2-1, with D perhaps being TRBD1 or TRBD2 (6 bases each). The V gene's germline CDR1 is LGHNA and CDR2 YSLEER. This CDR3 is 17 amino acids long. The V end was cut by 3 bases, the J end by 0 bases, with 15 bases between. CDR3 sequence (DNA): TGCGCCAGCAGCCACGGGGGCGGAGCCAGCTCCTACAATGAGCAGTTCTTC. Encoded protein: CASSHGGGASSYNEQFF.

This sequence joins TRBV6-6 and TRBJ1-5, with D uncertain. The CDR3 consists of 15 residues. From germline, CDR1 is MNHNY and CDR2 SVGAGI (reference sequence). V lost 7 bases to trimming and J lost 6 bases, with 19 bases between them. CDR3 coding DNA: TGTGCCAGCAAAGTTTCTGGAGGGATCTCTCAGCCCCAGCATTTT. It encodes CASKVSGGISQPQHF.

This chain connects TRBV15 to TRBJ1-6, with D possibly TRBD1 on 6 matching bases. Germline CDR1 is LNHNV and CDR2 is YYDKDF (reference sequence). V was shortened by 8 bases and J by 10 bases, with 18 bases between the two germline ends. There are 14 residues in the CDR3. CDR3 region: CATGPGGATSPLHF. The CDR3 DNA is TGTGCCACCGGCCCGGGGGGGGCTACGTCACCCCTCCACTTT.

This clone was observed once. V and J are TRBV4-3 and TRBJ2-1; 10 bases agree with TRBD2. With V trimmed by 0 bases and J by 10 bases, 12 bases remained unmatched. Germline loops: CDR1 LGHNA, CDR2 YSLEER. The CDR3 consists of 17 residues. CDR3 in amino acids: CASSQDLNSGRAREQFF. In nucleotides, the CDR3 is TGCGCCAGCAGCCAAGATCTTAACAGCGGGAGGGCCAGGGAGCAGTTCTTC.

The genes are TRBV2 and TRBJ2-2, with 10 bases matching TRBD1. This CDR3 has 14 residues. V shed 6 bases, J shed 7 bases, and the junction held 5 bases outside the gene matches. From germline, CDR1 is SNHLY and CDR2 FYNNEI. The CDR3 loop is CASRVDRGHGELFF. CDR3 DNA: TGTGCCAGCAGGGTAGACAGGGGGCACGGGGAGCTGTTTTTT.

The CDR3 region is CASSGTSGSNTQYF. The CDR3 region has the DNA TGCGCCAGCAGCGGGACTAGCGGGAGTAATACGCAGTATTTT. This chain uses TRBV5-1 with TRBJ2-3; 14 positions agree with TRBD2. This CDR3 has 14 amino acids. With 4 bases clipped from V and 7 bases from J, the junction kept 2 bases outside the gene matches. Germline V CDR1 and CDR2: SGHRS, YFSETQ.

This chain links TRBV28 with TRBJ2-7; D possibly corresponds to TRBD2 (6 bases). Trimming pared 5 bases from V and 0 bases from J, leaving 17 bases between. Per the germline V gene, CDR1 is MDHEN and CDR2 is SYDVKM. This CDR3 comprises 16 residues. The CDR3 nucleotides read TGTGCCAGCAGTACACCACTAGCTGGGGGCTCCTACGAGCAGTACTTC. This codes for CASSTPLAGGSYEQYF.

This chain joins TRBV18 and TRBJ2-3, with D possibly TRBD2 on 6 matching bases. The CDR3 covers 13 residues. The germline V and J ends were trimmed by 5 bases and 6 bases, with 12 bases remaining between them. Germline V CDR1 and CDR2: KGHSH, LQKENI. The CDR3 DNA is TGTGCCAGCTCAACCGGGAGTACTGATACGCAGTATTTT. It encodes CASSTGSTDTQYF.

This chain joins TRBV7-9 and TRBJ2-1; 10 bases align to TRBD2. Germline CDR1 reads SEHNR; CDR2 reads FQNEAQ (reference sequence). This CDR3 comprises 17 residues. V shed 3 bases, J shed 0 bases, and the junction held 5 bases outside the gene matches. CDR3 nucleotides: TGTGCCAGCAGCTTCCCACTAGCGGGGATCTCCTACAATGAGCAGTTCTTC. Protein product: CASSFPLAGISYNEQFF.

This chain connects TRBV6-6 to TRBJ1-5, with D perhaps matching TRBD1 (5 bases). The V gene's germline CDR1 is MNHNY and CDR2 SVGAGI (reference sequence). The V end was cut by 7 bases, the J end by 11 bases, with 24 bases between. CDR3 size: 15 residues. This CDR3 reads CASTTTGTAVMAQHF. As DNA, the CDR3 is TGTGCCAGCACCACAACCGGGACGGCCGTTATGGCCCAGCATTTT.

The chain uses TRBV5-4 and TRBJ2-5, with D perhaps TRBD1 (5 bases). The CDR3 is made up of 15 amino acids. V was trimmed by 4 bases and J by 2 bases, leaving 15 bases between them. CDR1 is SGHNT, CDR2 YYREEE, per germline (reference sequence). CDR3 region: CASSPQGRVQETQYF. As DNA, the CDR3 is TGTGCCAGCAGCCCCCAGGGCAGGGTTCAAGAGACCCAGTACTTC. The whole variable domain, filled in from reference TRBV5-4 and TRBJ2-5, reads ETGVTQSPTHLIKTRGQQVTLRCSSQSGHNTVSWYQQALGQGPQFIFQYYREEENGRGNFPPRFSGLQFPNYSSELNVNALELDDSALYLCASSPQGRVQETQYFGPGTRLLVL.

V gene TRBV4-3 combines with J gene TRBJ1-3; 9 positions match TRBD1. There are 17 residues in the CDR3. Germline V CDR1 and CDR2: LGHNA, YSLEER. V lost 3 bases to trimming and J lost 0 bases; unmatched junction nucleotides: 6. CDR3: CASSQGQGVYSGNTIYF. The CDR3 coding sequence is TGCGCCAGCAGCCAGGGACAGGGAGTCTACTCTGGAAACACCATATATTTT.

The chain joins TRBV6-5 to TRBJ2-1; no firm D call. CDR1 is MNHEY and CDR2 is SVGAGI in the germline V gene. Between the trimmed V and J ends, which lost 0 bases and 0 bases, there was a span of 9 bases. The CDR3 length is 16 residues. For the CDR3, the DNA is TGTGCCAGCAGTTACTCGAACACCTACTCCTACAATGAGCAGTTCTTC. This sequence encodes CASSYSNTYSYNEQFF.

This clone showed up just a few times. The rearrangement joins TRBV6-5 to TRBJ1-5; perhaps TRBD1 as D (5 bases). Trimming left V 7 bases short and J 6 bases short, with 13 bases between. The germline V gene encodes CDR1 MNHEY and CDR2 SVGAGI. The CDR3 sequence is 13 residues long. DNA for the CDR3: TGTGCCAGCACCCCCGGGGCTGGTCAGCCCCAGCATTTT. It is translated as CASTPGAGQPQHF.

The gene calls are TRBV9 and TRBJ1-1, with a tentative D call TRBD1 (6 bases). Trimming removed 2 bases from V and 0 bases from J, with 8 bases in between. CDR3 length equals 14 residues. Germline V lookup: CDR1 SGDLS, CDR2 YYNGEE. DNA for the CDR3: TGTGCCAGCAGCGTTACAGGGATGAACACTGAAGCTTTCTTT. Its translation is CASSVTGMNTEAFF.

The chain links TRBV9 to TRBJ2-3, with 10 positions matching TRBD2. This CDR3 spans 17 amino acids. The germline CDR1 and CDR2 sequences are SGDLS and YYNGEE. The V gene end was trimmed by 2 bases and the J gene end by 4 bases; junction bases not matched to a gene: 10. The CDR3 DNA follows: TGTGCCAGCAGCGTGGCTAGCGGGAGTCTCGGCTCAGATACGCAGTATTTT. It yields the protein CASSVASGSLGSDTQYF.

V gene TRBV5-1 combines with J gene TRBJ2-5; D is perhaps TRBD2 (6 bases). The CDR3 spans 14 residues. The germline V gene encodes CDR1 SGHRS and CDR2 YFSETQ. V was shortened by 0 bases and J by 4 bases, with 10 bases between the two germline ends. The CDR3 region has the DNA TGCGCCAGCAGCTTGGCCCGACTAGTAGAGACCCAGTACTTC. It specifies CASSLARLVETQYF. The variable domain in full, with the rest retrieved from reference TRBV5-1 and TRBJ2-5, is KAGVTQTPRYLIKTRGQQVTLSCSPISGHRSVSWYQQTPGQGLQFLFEYFSETQRNKGNFPGRFSGRQFSNSRSEMNVSTLELGDSALYLCASSLARLVETQYFGPGTRLLVL.